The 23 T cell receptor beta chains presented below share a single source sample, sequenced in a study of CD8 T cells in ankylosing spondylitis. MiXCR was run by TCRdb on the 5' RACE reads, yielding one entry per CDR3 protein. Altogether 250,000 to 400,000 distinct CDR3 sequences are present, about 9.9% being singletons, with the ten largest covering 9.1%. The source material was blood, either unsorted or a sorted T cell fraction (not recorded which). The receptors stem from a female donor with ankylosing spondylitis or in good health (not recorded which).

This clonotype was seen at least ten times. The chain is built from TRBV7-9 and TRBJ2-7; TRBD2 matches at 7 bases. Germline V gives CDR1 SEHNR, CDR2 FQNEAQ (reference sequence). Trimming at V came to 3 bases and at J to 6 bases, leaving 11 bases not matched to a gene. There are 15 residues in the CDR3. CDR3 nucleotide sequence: TGTGCCAGCAGCTTCGGGGGGAACAGCGCTTCCGAGCAGTACTTC. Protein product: CASSFGGNSASEQYF.

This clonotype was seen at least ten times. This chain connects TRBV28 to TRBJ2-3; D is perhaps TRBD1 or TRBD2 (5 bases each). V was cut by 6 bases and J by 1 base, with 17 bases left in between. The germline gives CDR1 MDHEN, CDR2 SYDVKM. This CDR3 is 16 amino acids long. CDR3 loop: CASSQGTPGGTDTQYF. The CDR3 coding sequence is TGTGCCAGCAGCCAAGGGACCCCTGGGGGCACAGATACGCAGTATTTT.

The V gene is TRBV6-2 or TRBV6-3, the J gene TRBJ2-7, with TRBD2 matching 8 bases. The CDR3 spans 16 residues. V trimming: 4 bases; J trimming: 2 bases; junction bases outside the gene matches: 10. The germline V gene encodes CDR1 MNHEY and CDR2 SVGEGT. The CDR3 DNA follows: TGTGCCAGCAGTTCCCAGGAGCGGGGGCCACCCTACGAGCAGTACTTC. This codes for CASSSQERGPPYEQYF.

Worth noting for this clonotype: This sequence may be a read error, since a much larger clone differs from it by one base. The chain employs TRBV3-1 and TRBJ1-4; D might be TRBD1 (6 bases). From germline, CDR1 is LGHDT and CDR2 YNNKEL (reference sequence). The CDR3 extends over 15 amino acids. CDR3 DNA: TGTGCCTGCAGCCAGCAGACAGGCGGTAATGAAAAACTGTTTTTT. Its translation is CACSQQTGGNEKLFF.

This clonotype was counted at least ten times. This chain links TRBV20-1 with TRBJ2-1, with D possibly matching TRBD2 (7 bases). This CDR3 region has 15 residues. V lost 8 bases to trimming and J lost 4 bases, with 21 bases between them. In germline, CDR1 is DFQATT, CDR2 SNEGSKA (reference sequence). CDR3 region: CSPLPSAGAYNEQFF. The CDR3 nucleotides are TGCAGTCCTCTTCCGAGTGCGGGGGCTTACAATGAGCAGTTCTTC.

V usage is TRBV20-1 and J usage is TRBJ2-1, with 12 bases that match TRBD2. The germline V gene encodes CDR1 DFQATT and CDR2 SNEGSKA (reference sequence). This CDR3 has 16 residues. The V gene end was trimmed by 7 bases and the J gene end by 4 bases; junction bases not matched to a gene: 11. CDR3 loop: CSDLSSGGARYNEQFF. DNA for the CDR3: TGCAGTGACCTTTCTAGCGGGGGGGCGAGATACAATGAGCAGTTCTTC.

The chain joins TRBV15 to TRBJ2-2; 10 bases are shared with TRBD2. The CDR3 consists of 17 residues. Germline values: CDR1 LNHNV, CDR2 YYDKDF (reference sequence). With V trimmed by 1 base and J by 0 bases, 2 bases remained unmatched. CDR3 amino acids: CATSRAAGGANTGELFF. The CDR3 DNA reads TGTGCCACCAGCAGAGCAGCGGGAGGGGCGAACACCGGGGAGCTGTTTTTT.

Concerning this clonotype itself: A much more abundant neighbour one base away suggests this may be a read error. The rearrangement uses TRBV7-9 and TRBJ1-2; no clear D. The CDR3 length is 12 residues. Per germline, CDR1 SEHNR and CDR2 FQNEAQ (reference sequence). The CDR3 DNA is TGTGCCAGCAGCTTAGACACGTATGGCTCCACCTTC. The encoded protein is CASSLDTYGSTF.

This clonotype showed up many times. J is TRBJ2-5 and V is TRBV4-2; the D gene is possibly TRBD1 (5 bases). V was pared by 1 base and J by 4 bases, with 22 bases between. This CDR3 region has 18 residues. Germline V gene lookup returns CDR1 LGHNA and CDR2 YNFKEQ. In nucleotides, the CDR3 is TGTGCCAGCAGCCAAGCGATAGGAAGGCACCCCCAGGGAGAGACCCAGTACTTC. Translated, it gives CASSQAIGRHPQGETQYF.

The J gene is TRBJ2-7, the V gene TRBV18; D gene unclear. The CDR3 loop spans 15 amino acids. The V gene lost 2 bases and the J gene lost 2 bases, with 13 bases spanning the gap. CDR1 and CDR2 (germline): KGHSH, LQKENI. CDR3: CASSPGKSLTYEQYF. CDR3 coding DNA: TGTGCCAGCTCACCAGGCAAATCATTAACCTACGAGCAGTACTTC.

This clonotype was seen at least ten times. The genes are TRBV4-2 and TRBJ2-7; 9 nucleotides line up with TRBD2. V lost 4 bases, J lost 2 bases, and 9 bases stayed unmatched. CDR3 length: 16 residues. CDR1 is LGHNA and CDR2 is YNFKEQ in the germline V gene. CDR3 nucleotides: TGTGCCAGCAGCCCATCTAGGGGCGGGAGGGCCTACGAGCAGTACTTC. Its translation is CASSPSRGGRAYEQYF.

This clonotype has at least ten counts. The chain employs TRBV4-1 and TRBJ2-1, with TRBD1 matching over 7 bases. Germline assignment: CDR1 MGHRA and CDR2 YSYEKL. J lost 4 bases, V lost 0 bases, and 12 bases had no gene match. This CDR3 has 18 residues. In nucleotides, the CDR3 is TGCGCCAGCAGCCAAGATAATCTTTATGTGGGACAGTACAATGAGCAGTTCTTC. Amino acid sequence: CASSQDNLYVGQYNEQFF.

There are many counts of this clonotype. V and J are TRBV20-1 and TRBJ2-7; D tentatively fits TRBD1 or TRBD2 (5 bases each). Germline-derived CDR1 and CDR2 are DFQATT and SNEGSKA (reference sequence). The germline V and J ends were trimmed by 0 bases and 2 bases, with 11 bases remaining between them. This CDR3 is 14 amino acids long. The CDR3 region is CSARDRDVAYEQYF. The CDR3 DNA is TGCAGTGCTAGAGATCGGGACGTAGCCTACGAGCAGTACTTC.

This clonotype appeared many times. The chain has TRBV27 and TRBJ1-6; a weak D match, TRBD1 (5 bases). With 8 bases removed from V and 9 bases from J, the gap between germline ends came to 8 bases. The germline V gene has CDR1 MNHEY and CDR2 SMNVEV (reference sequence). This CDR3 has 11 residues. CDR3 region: CASGGVSPLHF. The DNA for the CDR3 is TGTGCCAGCGGGGGGGTTTCACCCCTCCACTTT.

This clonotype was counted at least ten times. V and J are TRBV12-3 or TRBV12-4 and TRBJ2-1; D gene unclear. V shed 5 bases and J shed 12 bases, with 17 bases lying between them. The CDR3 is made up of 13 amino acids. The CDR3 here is CASSPASTTMQFF. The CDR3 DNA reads TGTGCCAGCAGTCCCGCGTCGACAACAATGCAGTTCTTC.

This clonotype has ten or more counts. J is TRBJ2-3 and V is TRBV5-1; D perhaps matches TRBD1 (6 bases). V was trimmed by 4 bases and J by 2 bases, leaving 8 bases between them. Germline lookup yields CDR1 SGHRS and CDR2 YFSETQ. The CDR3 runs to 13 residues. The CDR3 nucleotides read TGCGCCAGCAGCAGGGACACCACAGATACGCAGTATTTT. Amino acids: CASSRDTTDTQYF.

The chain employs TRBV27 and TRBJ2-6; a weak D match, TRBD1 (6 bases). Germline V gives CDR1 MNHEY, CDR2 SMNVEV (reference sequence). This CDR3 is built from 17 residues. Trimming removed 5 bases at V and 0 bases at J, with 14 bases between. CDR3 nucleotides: TGTGCCAGCAGTCCCAGGGGCCAACGCTCTGGGGCCAACGTCCTGACTTTC. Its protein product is CASSPRGQRSGANVLTF.

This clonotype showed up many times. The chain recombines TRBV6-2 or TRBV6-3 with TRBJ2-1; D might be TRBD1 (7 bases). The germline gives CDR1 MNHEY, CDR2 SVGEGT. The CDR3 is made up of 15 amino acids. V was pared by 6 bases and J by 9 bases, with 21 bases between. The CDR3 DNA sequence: TGTGCCAGCAGGCCGCCGGGACAGCGGGTGGGTGAGCAGTTCTTC. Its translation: CASRPPGQRVGEQFF.

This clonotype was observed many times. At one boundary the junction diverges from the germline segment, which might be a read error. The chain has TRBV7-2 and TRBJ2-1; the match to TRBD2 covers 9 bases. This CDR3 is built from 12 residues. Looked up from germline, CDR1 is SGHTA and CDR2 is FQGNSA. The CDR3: CASNLAGDEQFF. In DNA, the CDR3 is TGTGCCAGCAACTTAGCGGGGGATGAGCAGTTCTTC.

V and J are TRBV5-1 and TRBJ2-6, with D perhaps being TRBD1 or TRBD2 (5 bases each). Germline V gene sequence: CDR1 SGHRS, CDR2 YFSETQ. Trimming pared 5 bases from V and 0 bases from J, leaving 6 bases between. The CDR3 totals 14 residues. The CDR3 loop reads CASRRGSGANVLTF. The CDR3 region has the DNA TGCGCCAGCAGGAGGGGCTCTGGGGCCAACGTCCTGACTTTC.

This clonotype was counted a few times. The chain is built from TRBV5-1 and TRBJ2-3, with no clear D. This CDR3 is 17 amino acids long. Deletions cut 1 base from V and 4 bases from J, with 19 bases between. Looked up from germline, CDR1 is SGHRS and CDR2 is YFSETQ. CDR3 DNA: TGCGCCAGCAGCTTGAATAGGGCTAGGGATGTAGCAGATACGCAGTATTTT. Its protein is CASSLNRARDVADTQYF.

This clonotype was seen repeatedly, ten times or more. CDR3 region: CSASRTGDFYEQYF. DNA for the CDR3: TGCAGTGCTTCCCGGACAGGGGACTTCTACGAGCAGTACTTC. The V and J genes are TRBV20-1 and TRBJ2-7; 9 nucleotides agree with TRBD1. Germline V gene sequence: CDR1 DFQATT, CDR2 SNEGSKA (reference sequence). Losses at the gene ends were 5 bases for V and 3 bases for J; bases not matched to a gene: 8. The CDR3 is made up of 14 amino acids.

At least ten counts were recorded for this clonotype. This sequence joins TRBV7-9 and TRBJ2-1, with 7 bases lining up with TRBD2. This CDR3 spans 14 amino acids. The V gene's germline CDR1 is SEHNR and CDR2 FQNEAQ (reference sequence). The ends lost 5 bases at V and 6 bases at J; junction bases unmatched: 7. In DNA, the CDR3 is TGTGCCAGCAGCCCCCGGGACTATTCCAATGAGCAGTTCTTC. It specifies CASSPRDYSNEQFF.